This T cell receptor beta chain comes out of a study of radiation and T cells in renal cell carcinoma. Findings and limits, study-wide: In nephrectomy-only tumors, top 100 clonotypes averaged approximately 40%, versus 54% irradiated.

Using immunoSEQ multiplex PCR, the repertoire was profiled, and TCRdb retains in-frame clones only, with some absent. The data show around 13,000 clones, with around a third seen just once and 15% held by the top ten. Treatment in this sample: 15 Gy SBRT to primary tumor, nephrectomy 4 weeks later. Nephrectomy followed 15 Gy stereotactic body radiation by 4 weeks. This clone was picked up a small number of times. Its antigen is currently unknown. Trimming stripped 1 base from V and 6 bases from J, with 21 bases between. The germline V gene encodes CDR1 PRHDT and CDR2 FYEKMQ (reference sequence). The length of the CDR3 is 17 residues.

This receptor was identified in a man in his fifties or sixties with renal cell carcinoma. Sequenced here: tumor tissue, sampled from a patient whose treatment included radiotherapy and nephrectomy. The chain links TRBV13 to TRBJ1-2; possibly TRBD1 for D (6 bases). CDR3 sequence reads: CASSLEGYREAEDGYTF. The CDR3 bases are TGTGCCAGCAGCTTAGAGGGGTACAGGGAGGCAGAGGATGGCTACACCTTC.